The 20 T cell receptor beta chains given below trace back to one sample, sequenced in a study of lymphopenia after photon versus proton radiotherapy. The repertoire was sequenced with immunoSEQ multiplex PCR; TCRdb's copy has only in-frame clones and lacks some. The sample includes 45,000 to 65,000 clones, 80% to 95% of them seen just once. The sequencing here drew on peripheral blood, taken from a patient treated with photon-based radiotherapy. Receptor source: a woman in her thirties or forties with cholangiocarcinoma.

This chain links TRBV29-1 with TRBJ1-1; D gene uncertain. This CDR3 spans 12 amino acids. Germline V CDR1 and CDR2: SQVTM, ANQGSEA. V was cut by 3 bases and J by 2 bases, with 7 bases left in between. CDR3 nucleotides: TGCAGCGTTGATTCGGGAAACACTGAAGCTTTCTTT. Its translation: CSVDSGNTEAFF.

The sample holds one count of this clone. This chain joins TRBV9 and TRBJ2-7, with D hard to call. Trimming shortened V by 3 bases and J by 0 bases, and 4 bases separated the two germline ends. Germline assignment: CDR1 SGDLS and CDR2 YYNGEE. The CDR3 totals 12 residues. The CDR3 protein is CASSGDSYEQYF. CDR3 DNA: TGTGCCAGCAGCGGGGACTCCTACGAGCAGTACTTC.

The V and J genes are TRBV29-1 and TRBJ1-1, with D perhaps TRBD1 (5 bases). V gave up 3 bases and J gave up 3 bases, with 20 bases separating them. The CDR3 length is 16 residues. Germline values: CDR1 SQVTM, CDR2 ANQGSEA. CDR3 protein: CSVDTHGTRGYTEAFF. For the CDR3, the DNA is TGCAGCGTTGACACACACGGGACTCGGGGGTACACTGAAGCTTTCTTT.

The J gene is TRBJ2-3, the V gene TRBV19; TRBD2 aligns across 7 bases. CDR1 is LNHDA, CDR2 SQIVND, per germline (reference sequence). The CDR3 has 14 residues. With 8 bases clipped from V and 7 bases from J, the junction kept 12 bases outside the gene matches. CDR3: CASARSTSKHTQYF. The CDR3 DNA sequence: TGTGCCAGTGCTAGGTCGACTAGCAAGCATACGCAGTATTTT.

This clone has a single count. J is TRBJ2-2 and V is TRBV7-8; D is ambiguous. This CDR3 comprises 16 residues. The V end was cut by 0 bases, the J end by 0 bases, with 8 bases between. Germline values: CDR1 SGHVS, CDR2 FQNEAQ. The CDR3 nucleotides read TGTGCCAGCAGCTTAGCGGTACAGACGAACACCGGGGAGCTGTTTTTT. Amino acid sequence: CASSLAVQTNTGELFF.

The J gene is TRBJ2-5, the V gene TRBV18; D ambiguous. Germline CDR1 and CDR2: KGHSH and LQKENI. The V end lost 3 bases, the J end lost 5 bases, and 13 bases lay between the germline ends. This CDR3 is built from 14 residues. The CDR3 bases are TGTGCCAGCTCACCCTCCCAGGTTAGGGAGACCCAGTACTTC. Its protein is CASSPSQVRETQYF. The whole variable domain, filled in from reference TRBV18 and TRBJ2-5, reads NAGVMQNPRHLVRRRGQEARLRCSPMKGHSHVYWYRQLPEEGLKFMVYLQKENIIDESGMPKERFSAEFPKEGPSILRIQQVVRGDSAAYFCASSPSQVRETQYFGPGTRLLVL.

V and J are TRBV11-2 and TRBJ2-7; 10 bases line up with TRBD1. The germline CDR1 and CDR2 sequences are SGHAT and FQNNGV. The CDR3 sequence is 17 residues long. V dropped 8 bases and J dropped 4; count of bases not matched to a gene: 17. CDR3 sequence: CASAGGYSGQGLYEQYF. Written as DNA, the CDR3 is TGTGCCAGCGCTGGGGGATACTCGGGACAGGGGTTATACGAGCAGTACTTC.

This clone was counted once. The CDR3 nucleotides read TGTGCCAGCAGTTTAGGGCGCGATGAGCAGTTCTTC. It encodes CASSLGRDEQFF. The rearrangement joins TRBV27 to TRBJ2-1; D gene ambiguous. Trimming shortened V by 2 bases and J by 8 bases, and 7 bases separated the two germline ends. This CDR3 has 12 residues. Germline CDR1 MNHEY, CDR2 SMNVEV (reference sequence).

V is TRBV5-4 and J is TRBJ1-1; D unclear. V was clipped by 6 bases and J by 1 base, with 7 bases between them. Germline CDR1 SGHNT, CDR2 YYREEE (reference sequence). The CDR3 extends over 12 amino acids. In nucleotides, the CDR3 is TGTGCCAGCACCGCCGGGAACACTGAAGCTTTCTTT. It yields the protein CASTAGNTEAFF.

The CDR3 is CSVKGQDNTEAFF. The CDR3, as DNA: TGCAGCGTAAAGGGCCAGGATAACACTGAAGCTTTCTTT. This chain uses TRBV29-1 with TRBJ1-1, with unresolved D. V lost 6 bases to trimming and J lost 2 bases, with 13 bases between them. This CDR3 is built from 13 residues. Germline V gene lookup returns CDR1 SQVTM and CDR2 ANQGSEA.

This rearrangement joins TRBV28 to TRBJ2-7, with 7 bases that match TRBD1. V lost 6 bases, J lost 7 bases, and 6 bases stayed unmatched. Germline values: CDR1 MDHEN, CDR2 SYDVKM. The CDR3 extends over 12 amino acids. CDR3 in DNA: TGTGCCAGCAGCGACAGGGCAGGGGAGCAGTACTTC. Translation gives CASSDRAGEQYF.

The rearrangement uses TRBV2 and TRBJ2-7; TRBD2 agrees at 10 bases. Trimming cost V 6 bases and J 0 bases; bases outside gene matches: 5. Germline loops: CDR1 SNHLY, CDR2 FYNNEI. This CDR3 contains 15 residues. This CDR3 reads CASRQAGGSSYEQYF. CDR3 coding DNA: TGTGCCAGCAGGCAAGCGGGGGGGTCCTCCTACGAGCAGTACTTC.

The chain carries TRBV7-9 and TRBJ1-5; D is undetermined. The CDR3 loop spans 13 amino acids. V was clipped by 1 base and J by 7 bases, with 8 bases between them. Germline V lookup: CDR1 SEHNR, CDR2 FQNEAQ (reference sequence). The CDR3 DNA reads as TGTGCCAGCAGCTTAGGACGGGAACAGCCCCAGCATTTT. Its translation is CASSLGREQPQHF.

This rearrangement joins TRBV16 to TRBJ1-4; D is uncertain. CDR3 size: 15 residues. V was pared by 4 bases and J by 0 bases, with 9 bases between. Germline lookup yields CDR1 KGHSY and CDR2 FQNENV. CDR3 sequence: CASSPSAATNEKLFF. DNA of the CDR3: TGTGCCAGCAGCCCTTCAGCCGCAACTAATGAAAAACTGTTTTTT.

The rearrangement uses TRBV2 and TRBJ2-3; 12 nucleotides line up with TRBD2. Germline CDR1 reads SNHLY; CDR2 reads FYNNEI. V shed 6 bases, J shed 3 bases, and the junction held 10 bases outside the gene matches. This CDR3 contains 17 residues. The CDR3 loop is CASRELAGGRSTDTQYF. In nucleotides, the CDR3 is TGTGCCAGCAGGGAACTAGCGGGGGGCCGGTCTACAGATACGCAGTATTTT.

This clone was detected once. The J gene is TRBJ2-1, the V gene TRBV7-2; no clear D gene. CDR1 is SGHTA and CDR2 is FQGNSA in the germline V gene. The CDR3 has 11 residues. V shed 8 bases and J shed 12 bases, with 14 bases lying between them. Written as DNA, the CDR3 is TGTGCCAGCGCTCAACGACTGGTGCAGTTCTTC. Translating it yields CASAQRLVQFF.

This chain links TRBV2 with TRBJ2-7; D call uncertain. V was trimmed by 4 bases and J by 2 bases, leaving 3 bases between them. CDR1 and CDR2 from the germline V gene are SNHLY and FYNNEI. The CDR3 has 11 residues. For the CDR3, the DNA is TGTGCCAGCAGTGGAACCTACGAGCAGTACTTC. Protein: CASSGTYEQYF. Complete variable domain (other parts from reference TRBV2 and TRBJ2-7): EPEVTQTPSHQVTQMGQEVILRCVPISNHLYFYWYRQILGQKVEFLVSFYNNEISEKSEIFDDQFSVERPDGSNFTLKIRSTKLEDSAMYFCASSGTYEQYFGPGTRLTVT.

The chain couples TRBV7-6 to TRBJ1-1; D is possibly TRBD1 (6 bases). Trimming shortened V by 3 bases and J by 2 bases, and 10 bases separated the two germline ends. The germline V gene has CDR1 SGHVS and CDR2 FNYEAQ. This CDR3 spans 14 amino acids. The CDR3 DNA reads TGTGCCAGCAGCTTGGGACACCTCAACACTGAAGCTTTCTTT. This codes for CASSLGHLNTEAFF.

The CDR3 region has the DNA TGTGCCAGGAGCCCTTCGCATAGCACAGATACGCAGTATTTT. It specifies CARSPSHSTDTQYF. V and J are TRBV27 and TRBJ2-3; D is ambiguous. V lost 9 bases and J 0 bases, leaving 13 bases between the germline ends. CDR3 size: 14 residues. Germline loops: CDR1 MNHEY, CDR2 SMNVEV (reference sequence).

This chain connects TRBV11-3 to TRBJ2-1; 10 nucleotides agree with TRBD1. The CDR3 has 14 residues. J lost 5 bases, V lost 6 bases, and 4 bases had no gene match. The germline V gene has CDR1 SGHNT and CDR2 YENEEA. The CDR3 sequence: CASRRGTGDNEQFF. DNA of the CDR3: TGTGCCAGCAGGAGAGGGACAGGGGACAATGAGCAGTTCTTC.